This T cell receptor (beta chain) came from a study of shared clonotypes between healthy human individuals (dated by TCRdb to the early 2020s). About the investigation overall: The cohort comprised a couple of women and three men aged 18 to 49 years. Per donor, three plates each were used for CD4 naive and CD4 memory, two for CD8 naive, and one for CD8 memory. Per donor, leukapheresis produced somewhere between about 0.94 and 9 billion PBMCs. Different laboratories and diverse techniques were used to prepare libraries and sequence TCR repertoires, to increase sequencing depth and limit assay-specific biases. To estimate repertoire size and how much clonotypes are shared between individuals, the study performed deep sequencing of blood TCR repertoires from roughly five healthy adults. Here is what the overall study found, with its caveats: Sampling was restricted to blood, and TCR repertoires in tissue are likely to differ from TCR repertoires in blood. Across a handful of donors, approximately 4.6% of naive CD4, over 3% of naive CD8, 2.3% of memory CD4, and around 0.4% of memory CD8 clonotypes were shared. Rarefaction of sorted-subset datasets indicated incomplete sequencing despite the large sequencing depth. Pairwise subsampling led to the expectation that sequencing depth would affect the degree of clonotype sharing among donors. The genetic and exposure-history diversity represented was limited by the small number of donors. Compared with non-shared clonotypes, clonotypes shared by all four sorted-subset donors had higher generation probabilities. Estimated clonotype richness was generally larger for naive than for memory subsets.

Healthy HIV-negative adults with no recently reported acute infections or vaccinations were included as donors. Only Caucasian adults living in Nashville, Tennessee, USA were represented among the donors. CD4+ T cells were enriched by magnetic negative selection, after which naive cells were positively selected on CD45RA and the negative fraction was taken as the memory subset. Blood was obtained by leukapheresis, after which PBMCs were separated by Ficoll-Histopaque density gradient centrifugation and cryopreserved in liquid nitrogen vapor phase. Analytical flow cytometry was used to check the purity and quantity of each magnetically sorted T cell population. Each sorted fraction had its genomic DNA isolated and then quantified by UV absorbance on a Nanodrop 2000c. TCR CDR3 regions were amplified from genomic DNA by multiplex PCR using the deep immunoSEQ assay. Extracted genomic DNA from each cell subset was spread evenly across all wells of several immunoSEQ 96-well plates, with each plate serving as a replicate. Each replicate PCR for sorted subsets received approximately 200 ng genomic DNA, equal to about 30,000 T cell genomes. The purified libraries were quantified using a Qubit 3.0 fluorometer, sized with a Bioanalyzer 2100, and then quantified again using the KAPA Library Quantification kit. A separate single-read 150-cycle Illumina NextSeq 550 flow cell was used to sequence each immunoSEQ 96-well plate. The published analysis was carried out like this. Because the immunoSEQ output held only junctional sequences and lacked quality scores, the filtering could not match the filtering applied to full-length reads. To assign V/J genes and CDR3, sequences were annotated using PyIR, a Python wrapper for IgBLAST v1.9, with IMGT germline references. Reads were removed for weak V/J assignments (E-value above 1e-6), missing CDR3, stop codons, out-of-frame junctions, or ambiguous translated residues. V3J clonotypes were defined as sequences sharing the same inferred V gene, J gene, and CDR3 amino acid sequence. Percentage overlap between repertoires was calculated by dividing the number of shared unique clonotypes by the size of the smaller repertoire. Richness of each repertoire was evaluated using RTK rarefaction, the Chao1 estimator, and Recon v2.1 estimates of unobserved clonotypes. OLGA was used to compute generation probabilities for all TCRbeta clonotypes that the gDNA method yielded from a handful of donors. TCRdb limited this immuneACCESS table to in-frame rearrangements with V and J called. A share of clones is missing; checked studies link under half to unresolved V genes, and the rest is unexplained. The V and J calls and the clone size are those of that table, but D and trimming were determined from the DNA. This sample is represented by around 2.1 million clones; 90% to 97% of them were singletons. The ten largest clones take up roughly 0.13% of the sample.

In regard to this clone: Its antigen remains undetermined. Base qualities are not recorded, but no much larger clone differs from it by a single base.

Sequenced: naive CD4+ T cells sorted from blood. This specimen's cell subset or site label, interpreted: CD45RA+ positively selected. This TCR came from a man between 18 and 35 years old in good health.

The DNA sequence is given as TGTGCCACCAGCAGAGATGGATGGACAGCTGATTCCTCCTATAATTCACCCCTCCACTTT. Translated, it reads CATSRDGWTADSSYNSPLHF. The chain is assembled from TRBV15 and TRBJ1-6, and possibly TRBD1, on 6 matching bases. CDR1 and CDR2 are read off the germline V gene (reference sequence) as LNHNV and YYDKDF. Relative to germline, V is 0 bases shorter and J is 0 bases shorter, with 18 bases between their ends. The CDR3 holds 20 amino acids from the cysteine to the phenylalanine. The entry retains the CDR3 DNA only, 60 bases that are in frame from base 1.